This T cell receptor beta chain derives from a study of T cell responses to AZD1222 COVID-19 vaccine. The V and J ends lost 5 bases and 0 bases respectively, with 11 bases between them. In germline, CDR1 is SGHTA, CDR2 FQGTGA. The CDR3 consists of 15 residues. This clone was seen once. Clones were sequenced by immunoSEQ multiplex PCR, and TCRdb holds only the in-frame ones, with some missing. There are 150,000 to 200,000 clones in the sample; more than 80% occur only once, and roughly 6.5% lies in the top ten. The sample consisted of peripheral blood, taken on day 0 of AZD1222 vaccination. The genes are TRBV7-3 and TRBJ2-1; D unclear. The clonotype originates from an adult in good health. The CDR3 spells CASSPYRSSYNEQFF. CDR3 nucleotides: TGTGCCAGCAGCCCTTACCGTAGCTCCTACAATGAGCAGTTCTTC. Looking up the rest from reference TRBV7-3 and TRBJ2-1 gives the full variable domain: GAGVSQTPSNKVTEKGKYVELRCDPISGHTALYWYRQSLGQGPEFLIYFQGTGAADDSGLPNDRFFAVRPEGSVSTLKIQRTERGDSAVYLCASSPYRSSYNEQFFGPGTRLTVL.